The clone carrying this T cell receptor beta chain appeared a few times. Its antigen remains unidentified. This record belongs to a study of post-analysis software for immune sequencing data. Turning to the study itself: Included courses were relapsing-remitting and secondary progressive multiple sclerosis; progressive-relapsing multiple sclerosis was also included. Findings of the study overall: Same-batch samples co-clustered strongly by F measure. There was significantly lower normalized Chao1 diversity in multiple sclerosis patients than in controls. Among four to six TRBV segments more frequent in patients than controls were TRBV5-6, TRBV5-1 and TRBV20-1.

Unique molecular identifiers had been added to the TCR beta cDNA libraries. Around 500,000 cDNA molecules were obtained per 1 to 10 million input T cells. TCRdb ran MiXCR on the PCR reads and lists one entry per CDR3 protein. The table has hundreds of thousands of distinct CDR3 sequences, roughly 45% seen once; the top ten hold around 10%. CDR3 length equals 15 residues. V was shortened by 0 bases and J by 4 bases, with 12 bases between the two germline ends. In germline, CDR1 is MNHNS, CDR2 SASEGT. This TCR derives from a girl under 18 with multiple sclerosis. Sequenced: blood. The chain links TRBV6-1 to TRBJ1-1; the D gene is possibly TRBD1 (6 bases). The CDR3 nucleotides are TGTGCCAGCAGTGAAGCAAAGGGGGGAGGCACTGAAGCTTTCTTT. It codes for CASSEAKGGGTEAFF.